One TCR beta chain is described in this entry. The target antigen is unknown. V lost 8 bases, J lost 5 bases, and 16 bases lay in between. The germline CDR1 and CDR2 sequences are SNHLY and FYNNEI. The CDR3 is 13 residues long. The entry originates in a study of T cell responses to AZD1222 COVID-19 vaccine. Study findings and constraints: Spike-specific TCR repertoires showed rising breadth and depth after two AZD1222 doses.

Sequencing used immunoSEQ multiplex PCR; TCRdb keeps in-frame clones, though not all of them. The repertoire includes under 60,000 clones, around nine tenths of them detected once, and roughly 5.2% sits in the top ten. The chain recombines TRBV2 with TRBJ2-7; D tentatively reads TRBD1 or TRBD2 (6 bases each). The TCR comes from an adult who received the AZD1222 COVID-19 vaccine. The material sequenced was peripheral blood, taken 28 days after the second AZD1222 dose. The CDR3 here is CASLAAGEDEQYF. CDR3 in DNA: TGTGCCAGCCTTGCGGCAGGGGAGGACGAGCAGTACTTC.